Presented here are 23 T cell receptor beta chains from one specimen sequenced in a study of cytomegalovirus exposure and HLA in healthy donors. Measured with immunoSEQ multiplex PCR; TCRdb has only the in-frame clones, and not every one. Found here are about 130,000 clones, about 89% of them singletons; the top ten hold roughly 2%. Material for sequencing was PBMCs. These TCRs come from a woman aged 18-29 years in good health and CMV-seronegative.

The chain is built from TRBV6-1 and TRBJ1-5; 9 bases are shared with TRBD1. This CDR3 is 15 amino acids long. Per the germline V gene, CDR1 is MNHNS and CDR2 is SASEGT. V was clipped by 6 bases and J by 3 bases; unmatched bases: 6. This CDR3 reads CASRRTGDNNQPQHF. The CDR3 coding sequence is TGTGCCAGCAGGCGGACAGGGGACAACAATCAGCCCCAGCATTTT.

This clone was seen a single time. The genes are TRBV29-1 and TRBJ2-1; 9 nucleotides line up with TRBD2. The V gene end was trimmed by 4 bases and the J gene end by 3 bases; junction bases not matched to a gene: 1. The CDR3 runs to 13 residues. CDR1 SQVTM and CDR2 ANQGSEA come from the germline V gene. In DNA form, the CDR3 reads TGCAGCGTTGGACTAGCGGACTACAATGAGCAGTTCTTC. Amino acid sequence: CSVGLADYNEQFF.

The chain joins TRBV5-1 to TRBJ2-1; D is possibly TRBD2 (5 bases). The CDR3 totals 14 residues. The V end lost 2 bases, the J end lost 3 bases, and 9 bases lay between the germline ends. Germline V CDR1 and CDR2: SGHRS, YFSETQ. This CDR3 reads CASSLRRSYNEQFF. CDR3 bases: TGCGCCAGCAGCTTACGGAGGAGCTACAATGAGCAGTTCTTC. Together with reference TRBV5-1 and TRBJ2-1, the CDR3 gives the full variable domain: KAGVTQTPRYLIKTRGQQVTLSCSPISGHRSVSWYQQTPGQGLQFLFEYFSETQRNKGNFPGRFSGRQFSNSRSEMNVSTLELGDSALYLCASSLRRSYNEQFFGPGTRLTVL.

This clone came up once. V usage is TRBV10-1 and J usage is TRBJ2-3, with D perhaps matching TRBD2 (7 bases). Germline V CDR1 and CDR2: WNHNN, SYGVQD (reference sequence). Deletions cut 0 bases from V and 6 bases from J, with 13 bases between. This CDR3 comprises 15 residues. The CDR3 is CASSESMGGPDTQYF. CDR3 DNA: TGCGCCAGCAGTGAGTCTATGGGGGGGCCGGATACGCAGTATTTT.

The V and J genes are TRBV2 and TRBJ2-2, with D tentatively TRBD2 (5 bases). The CDR3 has 16 amino acids. Per germline, CDR1 SNHLY and CDR2 FYNNEI. The V end lost 4 bases, the J end lost 3 bases, and 15 bases lay between the germline ends. The DNA of the CDR3 is TGTGCCAGCAGTGGGCCCCCAGCGGATCACACCGGGGAGCTGTTTTTT. Amino acid sequence: CASSGPPADHTGELFF.

V and J are TRBV6-5 and TRBJ2-3, with D maybe TRBD1 (5 bases). V lost 0 bases and J 3 bases, leaving 13 bases between the germline ends. Germline V gives CDR1 MNHEY, CDR2 SVGAGI. The CDR3 contains 16 residues. CDR3 protein: CASSYSAQGRTDTQYF. In DNA, the CDR3 is TGTGCCAGCAGTTACTCTGCCCAGGGAAGGACAGATACGCAGTATTTT.

V usage is TRBV28 and J usage is TRBJ2-7; perhaps TRBD1 as D (5 bases). Germline CDR1 reads MDHEN; CDR2 reads SYDVKM. The CDR3 totals 14 residues. V lost 7 bases and J 3 bases, leaving 16 bases between the germline ends. The CDR3 DNA reads TGTGCCAGCACCCTCAGGGTGGGATACTACGAGCAGTACTTC. It is translated as CASTLRVGYYEQYF.

This chain links TRBV5-6 with TRBJ1-2, with no clear D. This CDR3 contains 14 residues. V lost 0 bases to trimming and J lost 8 bases, with 14 bases between them. The germline V gene encodes CDR1 SGHDT and CDR2 YYEEEE. This CDR3 is CASSLGLGAGGYTF. CDR3 sequence (DNA): TGTGCCAGCAGCTTGGGCTTGGGAGCAGGAGGCTACACCTTC.

This chain connects TRBV18 to TRBJ1-2, with D possibly being TRBD1 (5 bases). With 6 bases removed from V and 3 bases from J, the gap between germline ends came to 11 bases. CDR1 is KGHSH, CDR2 LQKENI, per germline. The CDR3 runs 13 residues. The DNA of the CDR3 is TGTGCCAGCTCCGGGGGACCATACTATGGCTACACCTTC. Protein sequence: CASSGGPYYGYTF.

The genes are TRBV4-2 and TRBJ2-7; 7 positions agree with TRBD2. The CDR3 spans 18 residues. CDR1 and CDR2 from the germline V gene are LGHNA and YNFKEQ. The ends lost 0 bases at V and 0 bases at J; junction bases unmatched: 11. The CDR3, as DNA: TGTGCCAGCAGCCAAGATATGGCTAGCGGTACTAGCTCCTACGAGCAGTACTTC. Protein sequence: CASSQDMASGTSSYEQYF.

The J gene is TRBJ1-1, the V gene TRBV27, with TRBD1 matching over 7 bases. Trimming removed 6 bases from V and 1 base from J; junction bases left unmatched: 5. Looked up from germline, CDR1 is MNHEY and CDR2 is SMNVEV (reference sequence). The CDR3 loop spans 14 amino acids. The CDR3, as DNA: TGTGCCAGCAGAGAGACAGGGCCGAACACTGAAGCTTTCTTT. Translating it yields CASRETGPNTEAFF.

The V call is TRBV11-3, the J call TRBJ2-1; D is perhaps TRBD2 (6 bases). Germline-derived CDR1 and CDR2 are SGHNT and YENEEA. Between the trimmed V and J ends, which lost 0 bases and 10 bases, there was a span of 16 bases. The CDR3 has 15 amino acids. The CDR3 loop reads CASSLDPMTSWEQFF. DNA for the CDR3: TGTGCCAGCAGCTTAGACCCCATGACTAGTTGGGAGCAGTTCTTC.

This chain links TRBV11-2 with TRBJ2-7; 8 positions agree with TRBD2. The length of the CDR3 is 15 residues. V lost 8 bases to trimming and J lost 0 bases; unmatched junction nucleotides: 9. The germline CDR1 and CDR2 sequences are SGHAT and FQNNGV. The CDR3 nucleotides are TGTGCCAGCTCCCGGGGGGGGGCTAGCTCCTACGAGCAGTACTTC. This codes for CASSRGGASSYEQYF.

This clone was seen only once. This chain uses TRBV13 with TRBJ2-3; weak D call: TRBD2 (5 bases). V was cut by 1 base and J by 3 bases, with 11 bases left in between. There are 15 residues in the CDR3. Germline values: CDR1 PRHDT, CDR2 FYEKMQ (reference sequence). CDR3 loop: CASSLVSARTDTQYF. The CDR3 nucleotides read TGTGCCAGCAGCTTAGTTAGCGCCCGGACAGATACGCAGTATTTT. Together with reference TRBV13 and TRBJ2-3, the CDR3 gives the full variable domain: AAGVIQSPRHLIKEKRETATLKCYPIPRHDTVYWYQQGPGQDPQFLISFYEKMQSDKGSIPDRFSAQQFSDYHSELNMSSLELGDSALYFCASSLVSARTDTQYFGPGTRLTVL.

The V call is TRBV29-1, the J call TRBJ1-2, with TRBD1 identical over 7 bases. Germline V gene data show CDR1 as SQVTM and CDR2 as ANQGSEA. There are 16 residues in the CDR3. Trimming cost V 5 bases and J 0 bases; bases outside gene matches: 12. CDR3 DNA sequence: TGCAGCGTTTCTGGACAGGAGCCATACTCTAACTATGGCTACACCTTC. Protein sequence: CSVSGQEPYSNYGYTF. Full variable domain (rest looked up from reference TRBV29-1 and TRBJ1-2): SAVISQKPSRDICQRGTSLTIQCQVDSQVTMMFWYRQQPGQSLTLIATANQGSEATYESGFVIDKFPISRPNLTFSTLTVSNMSPEDSSIYLCSVSGQEPYSNYGYTFGSGTRLTVV.

The chain uses TRBV28 and TRBJ1-5, with a possible D match to TRBD1 (5 bases). Trimming took off 7 bases at V and 3 bases at J, with 13 bases between the two ends. The germline V gene has CDR1 MDHEN and CDR2 SYDVKM. The CDR3 consists of 14 residues. CDR3 loop: CASMRAGFNQPQHF. The CDR3 bases are TGTGCCAGCATGCGAGCAGGGTTCAATCAGCCCCAGCATTTT.

CDR3 in amino acids: CASSLSAGSDTQYF. The CDR3, as DNA: TGTGCCAGCAGCTTATCTGCGGGATCTGATACGCAGTATTTT. The chain links TRBV11-3 to TRBJ2-3; D perhaps matches TRBD2 (6 bases). From germline, CDR1 is SGHNT and CDR2 YENEEA. Trimming shortened V by 2 bases and J by 6 bases, and 12 bases separated the two germline ends. The CDR3 is made up of 14 amino acids.

Turning to this clone: The same CDR3 also results from other DNA sequences found in this sample. The V call is TRBV27, the J call TRBJ1-5, with a possible D match to TRBD1 (5 bases). Germline CDR1 and CDR2: MNHEY and SMNVEV (reference sequence). The CDR3 extends over 13 amino acids. Trimming took off 2 bases at V and 4 bases at J, with 6 bases between the two ends. The CDR3 nucleotides are TGTGCCAGCAGTTTACAGGGAAATCAGCCCCAGCATTTT. Translating it yields CASSLQGNQPQHF.

The chain links TRBV5-5 to TRBJ1-4; TRBD1 agrees at 9 bases. The V gene end was trimmed by 1 base and the J gene end by 6 bases; junction bases not matched to a gene: 10. The germline gives CDR1 SGHKS, CDR2 YYEKEE (reference sequence). The CDR3 has 17 residues. As DNA, the CDR3 is TGTGCCAGCAGCTTGCCTCCTTTCCGGGACAGGGATGAAAAACTGTTTTTT. This gives the protein CASSLPPFRDRDEKLFF.

This sequence joins TRBV10-3 and TRBJ2-3; the match to TRBD2 covers 10 bases. This CDR3 region has 17 residues. Trimming removed 0 bases from V and 7 bases from J; junction bases left unmatched: 10. Per the germline V gene, CDR1 is ENHRY and CDR2 is SYGVKD. In nucleotides, the CDR3 is TGTGCCATCAGTGAGTCGATTCAGCGGGAGGGCCGGTATACGCAGTATTTT. Translated, it gives CAISESIQREGRYTQYF.

CDR3 amino acids: CASSLGGPAGSEAFF. The CDR3 DNA reads as TGTGCCAGCAGCTTAGGGGGGCCGGCGGGTAGTGAAGCTTTCTTT. V is TRBV7-6 and J is TRBJ1-1, with TRBD1 as a possible D gene (6 bases). From germline, CDR1 is SGHVS and CDR2 FNYEAQ. Trimming left V 1 base short and J 7 bases short, with 16 bases between. CDR3 length: 15 residues.

This clone has only a few counts. The chain couples TRBV7-2 to TRBJ1-4; the D gene is possibly TRBD1 (6 bases). Germline-derived CDR1 and CDR2 are SGHTA and FQGNSA. V lost 0 bases and J 7 bases, leaving 12 bases between the germline ends. The CDR3 is made up of 15 amino acids. The CDR3 sequence is CASSLAPGTREKLFF. CDR3 sequence (DNA): TGTGCCAGCAGCTTAGCCCCCGGGACACGTGAAAAACTGTTTTTT.

The chain has TRBV5-1 and TRBJ1-2; possible D gene TRBD1, 5 bases. V lost 0 bases to trimming and J lost 4 bases, with 7 bases between them. This CDR3 has 13 residues. From germline, CDR1 is SGHRS and CDR2 YFSETQ. In nucleotides, the CDR3 is TGCGCCAGCAGCTTGGAAGGGGCCTATGGCTACACCTTC. Encoded protein: CASSLEGAYGYTF.